A selection of T cell receptor beta chains follows, all from one sample in a study of read filtering for tumor transcriptome and immune sequencing. Using its own MiXCR run on the reads, TCRdb lists one record per CDR3 protein. The data contain approximately 40,000 distinct CDR3 sequences, about 15% of them singletons. The sequenced material came from a population of CD138-negative cells sorted from bone marrow. The receptors stem from a donor at least 40 years old with multiple myeloma. The CDR3 runs from the conserved cysteine through the conserved F or W. D genes are given only for firm matches. Clone size is given for some rows only: seen once, a few or many times, or a class if the clone is expanded.

>many|TRBV19|-|TRBJ2-6|17
CASSPRAGRAGANVLTF
TGTGCCAGTAGTCCCCGAGCAGGCCGGGCTGGGGCCAACGTCCTGACTTTC
>many|TRBV6-5|-|TRBJ1-1|14
CASHGAGRNTEAFF
TGTGCCAGCCACGGAGCGGGGAGGAACACTGAAGCTTTCTTT
>-|TRBV5-6|-|TRBJ2-1|15
CASSLGSTRYREQFF
TGCGCCAGCAGCTTAGGGTCGACCAGGTACCGTGAGCAGTTCTTC
>many|TRBV29-1|-|TRBJ1-2|13
CSVEIQASHGYTF
TGCAGCGTTGAAATCCAGGCCTCACATGGCTACACCTTC
>many|TRBV7-9|TRBD2|TRBJ2-1|17
CASSLALGGGVYNEQFF
TGTGCCAGCAGCTTAGCGCTCGGCGGGGGGGTCTACAATGAGCAGTTCTTC
>many|TRBV18|TRBD1|TRBJ2-7|15
CASSPTGQDNYEQYF
TGTGCCAGCTCACCAACCGGACAGGATAATTACGAGCAGTACTTC
>few|TRBV7-9|-|TRBJ1-1|13
CASSPAIDAEALF
TGTGCCAGCAGCCCCGCCATTGACGCTGAAGCTCTCTTT
>many|TRBV7-9|-|TRBJ1-1|14
CASSFSTTNTEAFF
TGTGCCAGCAGCTTTAGTACAACGAACACTGAAGCTTTCTTT
>many|TRBV7-8|TRBD2|TRBJ2-4|16
CASSLRTSGGVNIQYF
TGTGCCAGCAGCTTACGGACTAGCGGGGGAGTAAACATTCAGTACTTC
>many|TRBV10-3|-|TRBJ1-5|12
CAISGSNQPQHF
TGTGCCATCAGTGGTAGCAATCAGCCCCAGCATTTT
>medium-sized|TRBV4-3|-|TRBJ2-7|15
CASSFVAASSYEQYF
TGTGCCAGCAGCTTCGTAGCGGCTAGCTCCTACGAGCAGTACTTC
>many|TRBV28|TRBD1|TRBJ2-1|15
CASSFRDSRSNEQFF
TGTGCCAGCAGTTTCCGGGACAGTAGATCCAATGAGCAGTTCTTC
>many|TRBV9|-|TRBJ2-7|16
CASTVGLRSQGYEQYF
TGTGCCAGCACCGTGGGGCTTCGGTCCCAGGGCTACGAGCAGTACTTC
>many|TRBV19|-|TRBJ1-5|13
CASSMQVDQPQHF
TGTGCCAGTAGTATGCAAGTTGATCAGCCCCAGCATTTT
>-|TRBV4-3|-|TRBJ1-1|14
CASSSGTGFTEAFF
TGCGCCAGCAGTTCTGGTACAGGGTTCACTGAAGCTTTCTTT